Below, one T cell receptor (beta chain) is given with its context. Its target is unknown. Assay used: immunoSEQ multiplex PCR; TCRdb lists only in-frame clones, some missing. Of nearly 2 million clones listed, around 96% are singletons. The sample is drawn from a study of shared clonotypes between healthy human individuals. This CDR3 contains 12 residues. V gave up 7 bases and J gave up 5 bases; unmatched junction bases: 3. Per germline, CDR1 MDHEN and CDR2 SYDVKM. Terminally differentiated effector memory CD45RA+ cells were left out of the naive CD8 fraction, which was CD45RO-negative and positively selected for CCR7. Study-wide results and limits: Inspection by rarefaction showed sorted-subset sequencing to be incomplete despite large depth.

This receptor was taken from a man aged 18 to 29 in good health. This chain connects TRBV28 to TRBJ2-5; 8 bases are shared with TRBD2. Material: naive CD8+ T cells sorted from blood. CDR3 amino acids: CASNGGGETQYF. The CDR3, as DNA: TGTGCCAGCAACGGGGGGGGTGAGACCCAGTACTTC.